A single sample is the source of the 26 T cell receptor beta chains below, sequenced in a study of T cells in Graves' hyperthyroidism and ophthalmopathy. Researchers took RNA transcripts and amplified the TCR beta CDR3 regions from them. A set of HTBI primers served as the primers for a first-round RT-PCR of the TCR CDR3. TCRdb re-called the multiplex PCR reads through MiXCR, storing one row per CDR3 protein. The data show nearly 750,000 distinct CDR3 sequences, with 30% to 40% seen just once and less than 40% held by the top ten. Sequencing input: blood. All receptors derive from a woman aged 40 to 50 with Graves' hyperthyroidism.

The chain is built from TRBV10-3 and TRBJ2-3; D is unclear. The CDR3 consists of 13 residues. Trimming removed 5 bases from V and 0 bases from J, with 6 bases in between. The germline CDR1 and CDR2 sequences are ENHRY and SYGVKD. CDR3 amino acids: CAISPRSTDTQYF. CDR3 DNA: TGTGCCATCAGTCCCAGGAGCACAGATACGCAGTATTTT.

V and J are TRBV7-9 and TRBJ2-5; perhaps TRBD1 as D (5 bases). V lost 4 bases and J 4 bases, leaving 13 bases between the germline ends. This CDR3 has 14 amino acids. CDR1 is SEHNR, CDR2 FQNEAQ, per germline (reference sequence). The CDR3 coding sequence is TGTGCCAGCAGCTCCGACAGACCGGGAGAGACCCAGTACTTC. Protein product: CASSSDRPGETQYF.

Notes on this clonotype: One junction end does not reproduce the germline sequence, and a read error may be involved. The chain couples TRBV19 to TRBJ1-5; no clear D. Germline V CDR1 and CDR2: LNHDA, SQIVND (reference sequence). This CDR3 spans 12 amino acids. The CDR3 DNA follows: TGTGCCAGTAGTGTAGCGAATCAGCTCCAGCATTTT. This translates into CASSVANQLQHF.

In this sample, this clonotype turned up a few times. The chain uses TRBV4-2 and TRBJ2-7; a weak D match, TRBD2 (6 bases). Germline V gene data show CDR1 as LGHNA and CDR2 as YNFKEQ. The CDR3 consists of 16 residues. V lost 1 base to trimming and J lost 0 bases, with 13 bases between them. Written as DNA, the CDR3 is TGTGCCAGCAGCCAAGTTTTAACGGACTACTCCTACGAGCAGTACTTC. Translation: CASSQVLTDYSYEQYF.

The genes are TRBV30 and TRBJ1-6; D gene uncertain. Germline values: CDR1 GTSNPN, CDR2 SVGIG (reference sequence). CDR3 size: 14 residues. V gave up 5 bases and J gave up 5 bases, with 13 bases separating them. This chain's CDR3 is CAWSTLSHNSPLHF. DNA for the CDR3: TGTGCCTGGTCGACCCTATCGCATAATTCACCCCTCCACTTT.

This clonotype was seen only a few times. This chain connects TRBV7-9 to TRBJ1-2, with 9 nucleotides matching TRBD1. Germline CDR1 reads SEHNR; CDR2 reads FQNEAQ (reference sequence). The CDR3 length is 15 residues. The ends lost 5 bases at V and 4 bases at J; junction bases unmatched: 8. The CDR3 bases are TGTGCCAGCAGCCCCGGGACAGGGCTTTCCTATGGCTACACCTTC. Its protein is CASSPGTGLSYGYTF.

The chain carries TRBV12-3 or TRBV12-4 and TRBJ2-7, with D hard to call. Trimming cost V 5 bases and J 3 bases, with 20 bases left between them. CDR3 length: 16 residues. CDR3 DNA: TGTGCCAGCAGTGACGAACCGGGCTCAGCCTTCTACGAGCAGTACTTC. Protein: CASSDEPGSAFYEQYF.

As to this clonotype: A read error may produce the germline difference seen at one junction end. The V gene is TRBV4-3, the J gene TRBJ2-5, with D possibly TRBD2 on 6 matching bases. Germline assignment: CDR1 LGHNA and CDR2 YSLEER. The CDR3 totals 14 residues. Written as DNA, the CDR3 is TGCGCCAGCAGCCAAGCGGGAGTGGACGAGACCCAGTGCTTC. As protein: CASSQAGVDETQCF.

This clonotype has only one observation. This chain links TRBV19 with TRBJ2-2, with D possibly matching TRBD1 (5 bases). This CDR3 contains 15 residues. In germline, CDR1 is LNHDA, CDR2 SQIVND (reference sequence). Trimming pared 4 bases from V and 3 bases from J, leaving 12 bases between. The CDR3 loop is CASSSLQVDTGELFF. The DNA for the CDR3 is TGTGCCAGTAGTAGTTTACAGGTGGACACCGGGGAGCTGTTTTTT.

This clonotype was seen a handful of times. CDR3 loop: CASSLRDRADQPQHF. DNA of the CDR3: TGTGCCAGCAGCCTCCGGGACAGGGCCGACCAGCCCCAGCATTTT. This chain links TRBV6-5 with TRBJ1-5; 9 bases are a match to TRBD1. J gave up 7 bases and V 6 bases, and 10 bases lay outside the gene matches. CDR1 is MNHEY and CDR2 is SVGAGI in the germline V gene. There are 15 residues in the CDR3.

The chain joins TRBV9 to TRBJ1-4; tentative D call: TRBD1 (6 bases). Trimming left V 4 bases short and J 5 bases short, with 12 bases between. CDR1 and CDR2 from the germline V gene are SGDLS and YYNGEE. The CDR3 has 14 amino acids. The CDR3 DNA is TGTGCCAGCAGCCGGACAGTAAGAAATGAAAAACTGTTTTTT. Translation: CASSRTVRNEKLFF.

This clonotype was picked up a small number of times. As DNA, the CDR3 is TGTGCCAGCGGTAGGGGCCCAGGGGGGAAAGCCCAGCATTTT. Encoded protein: CASGRGPGGKAQHF. This chain uses TRBV6-5 with TRBJ1-5, with 7 bases lining up with TRBD1. This CDR3 is 14 amino acids long. Germline assignment: CDR1 MNHEY and CDR2 SVGAGI. Losses at the gene ends were 8 bases for V and 11 bases for J; bases not matched to a gene: 15.

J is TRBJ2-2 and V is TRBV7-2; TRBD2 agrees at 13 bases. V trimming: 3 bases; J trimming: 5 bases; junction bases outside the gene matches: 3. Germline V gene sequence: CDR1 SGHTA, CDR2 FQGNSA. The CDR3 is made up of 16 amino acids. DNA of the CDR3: TGTGCCAGCAGCTTCGGACTAGCGGGAGAAACCGGGGAGCTGTTTTTT. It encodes CASSFGLAGETGELFF.

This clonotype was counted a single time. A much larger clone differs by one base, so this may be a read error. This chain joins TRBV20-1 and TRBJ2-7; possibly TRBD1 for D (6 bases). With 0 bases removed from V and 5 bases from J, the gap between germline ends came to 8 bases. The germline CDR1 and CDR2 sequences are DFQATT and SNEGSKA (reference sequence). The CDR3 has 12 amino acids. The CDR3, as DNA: TGCAGTGCTAGAGATGGGGGCCACGAGCAGTACTTC. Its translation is CSARDGGHEQYF.

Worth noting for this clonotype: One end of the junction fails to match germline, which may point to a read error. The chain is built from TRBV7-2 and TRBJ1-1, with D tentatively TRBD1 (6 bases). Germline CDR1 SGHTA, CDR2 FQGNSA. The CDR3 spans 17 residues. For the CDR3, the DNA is TGCGCCAGCAGCCCCCGGACAGAGACCTTAATGAACACTGAAGCTTTCTTT. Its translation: CASSPRTETLMNTEAFF.

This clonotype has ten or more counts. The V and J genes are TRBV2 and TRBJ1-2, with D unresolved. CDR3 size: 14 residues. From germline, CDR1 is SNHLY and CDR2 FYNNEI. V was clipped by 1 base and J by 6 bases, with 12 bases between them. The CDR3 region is CASSEEALVNGYTF. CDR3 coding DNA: TGTGCCAGCAGTGAAGAGGCATTAGTAAATGGCTACACCTTC.

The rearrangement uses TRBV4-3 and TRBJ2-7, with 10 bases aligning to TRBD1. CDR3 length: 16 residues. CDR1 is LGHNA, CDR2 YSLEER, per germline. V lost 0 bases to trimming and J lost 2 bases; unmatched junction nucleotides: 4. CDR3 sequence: CASSQEAGQGPYEQYF. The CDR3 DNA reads TGCGCCAGCAGCCAAGAAGCGGGACAGGGGCCCTACGAGCAGTACTTC.

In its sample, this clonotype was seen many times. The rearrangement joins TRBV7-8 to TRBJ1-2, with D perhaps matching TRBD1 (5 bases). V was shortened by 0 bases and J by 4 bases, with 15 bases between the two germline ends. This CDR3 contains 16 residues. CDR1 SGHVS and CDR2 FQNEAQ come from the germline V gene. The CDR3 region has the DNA TGTGCCAGCAGCTTAGCGCGGTTGGCAGGGTCCTATGGCTACACCTTC. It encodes CASSLARLAGSYGYTF.

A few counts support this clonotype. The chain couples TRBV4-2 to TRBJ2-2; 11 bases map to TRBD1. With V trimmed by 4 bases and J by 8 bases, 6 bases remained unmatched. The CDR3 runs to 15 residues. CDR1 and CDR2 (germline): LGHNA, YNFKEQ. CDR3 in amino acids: CASSPGTGGIGELFF. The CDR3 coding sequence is TGTGCCAGCAGCCCGGGGACAGGGGGGATTGGGGAGCTGTTTTTT.

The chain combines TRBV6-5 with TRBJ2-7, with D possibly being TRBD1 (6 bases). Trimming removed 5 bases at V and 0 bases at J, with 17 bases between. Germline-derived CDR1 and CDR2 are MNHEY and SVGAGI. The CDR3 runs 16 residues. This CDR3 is CASSRGSTGVSYEQYF. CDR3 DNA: TGTGCCAGCAGTCGAGGTTCGACAGGTGTCTCCTACGAGCAGTACTTC.

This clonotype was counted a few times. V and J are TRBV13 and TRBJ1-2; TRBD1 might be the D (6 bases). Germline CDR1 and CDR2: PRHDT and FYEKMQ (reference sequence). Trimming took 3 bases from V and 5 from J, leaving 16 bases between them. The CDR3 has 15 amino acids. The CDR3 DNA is TGTGCCAGCAGCTTCTCCAGACAGGCCCCATATGGCTACACCTTC. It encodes CASSFSRQAPYGYTF.

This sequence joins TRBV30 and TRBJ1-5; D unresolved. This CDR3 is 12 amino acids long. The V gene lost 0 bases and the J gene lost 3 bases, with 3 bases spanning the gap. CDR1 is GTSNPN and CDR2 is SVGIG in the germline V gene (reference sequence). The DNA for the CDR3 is TGTGCCTGGAGTGTACACAATCAGCCCCAGCATTTT. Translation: CAWSVHNQPQHF.

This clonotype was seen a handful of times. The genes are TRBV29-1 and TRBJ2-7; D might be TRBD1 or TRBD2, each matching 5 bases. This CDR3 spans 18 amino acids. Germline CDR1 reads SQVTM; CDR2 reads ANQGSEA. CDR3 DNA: TGCAGATGGGACCCCGTGGTAAGGGCCGGGGTGCTCTCCTACGAGCAGTACTTC. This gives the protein CRWDPVVRAGVLSYEQYF.

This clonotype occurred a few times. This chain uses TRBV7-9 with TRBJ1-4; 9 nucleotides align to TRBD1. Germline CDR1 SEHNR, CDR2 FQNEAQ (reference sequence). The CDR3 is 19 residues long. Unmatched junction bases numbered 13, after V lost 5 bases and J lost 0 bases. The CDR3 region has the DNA TGTGCCAGCAGCCTCAAATCCGGGACAGGGCTTGCAACTAATGAAAAACTGTTTTTT. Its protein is CASSLKSGTGLATNEKLFF.

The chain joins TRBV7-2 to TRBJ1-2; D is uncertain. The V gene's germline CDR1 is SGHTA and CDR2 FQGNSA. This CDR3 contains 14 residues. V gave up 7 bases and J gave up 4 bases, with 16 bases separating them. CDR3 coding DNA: TGTGCCAGCACCCTTAGCCCGGGCCGCTATGGCTACACCTTC. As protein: CASTLSPGRYGYTF.

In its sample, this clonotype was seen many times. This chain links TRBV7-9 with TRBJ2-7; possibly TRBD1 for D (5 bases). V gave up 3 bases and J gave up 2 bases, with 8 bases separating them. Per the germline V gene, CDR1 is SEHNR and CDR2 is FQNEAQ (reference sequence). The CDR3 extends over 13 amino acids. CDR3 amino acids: CASSFPGTYEQYF. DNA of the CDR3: TGTGCCAGCAGCTTCCCAGGGACCTACGAGCAGTACTTC.